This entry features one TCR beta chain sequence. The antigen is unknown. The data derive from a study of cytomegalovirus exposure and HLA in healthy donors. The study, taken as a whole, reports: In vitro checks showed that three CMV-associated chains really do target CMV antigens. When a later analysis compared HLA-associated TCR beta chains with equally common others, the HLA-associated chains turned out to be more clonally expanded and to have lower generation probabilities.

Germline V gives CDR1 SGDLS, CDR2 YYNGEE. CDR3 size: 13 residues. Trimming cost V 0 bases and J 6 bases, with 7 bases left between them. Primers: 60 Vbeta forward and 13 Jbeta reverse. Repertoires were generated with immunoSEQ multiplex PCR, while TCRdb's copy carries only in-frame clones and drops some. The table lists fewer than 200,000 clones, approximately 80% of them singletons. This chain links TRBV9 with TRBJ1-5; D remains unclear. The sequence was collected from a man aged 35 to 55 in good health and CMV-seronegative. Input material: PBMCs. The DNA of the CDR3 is TGTGCCAGCAGCGTAGGATCGGGTCAGCCCCAGCATTTT. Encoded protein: CASSVGSGQPQHF.